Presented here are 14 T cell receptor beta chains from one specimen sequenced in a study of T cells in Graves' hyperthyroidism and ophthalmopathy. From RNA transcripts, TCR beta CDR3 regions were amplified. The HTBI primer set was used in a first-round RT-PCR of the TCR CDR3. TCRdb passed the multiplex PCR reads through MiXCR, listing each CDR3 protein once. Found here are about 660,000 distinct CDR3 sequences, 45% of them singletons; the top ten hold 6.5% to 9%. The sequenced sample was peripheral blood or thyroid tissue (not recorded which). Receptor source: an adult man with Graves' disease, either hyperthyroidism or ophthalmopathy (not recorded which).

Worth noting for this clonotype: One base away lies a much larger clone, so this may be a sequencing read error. CDR3 residues: CANSSIPGLAGYEQYF. In nucleotides, the CDR3 is TGTGCCAACAGCTCGATTCCGGGACTAGCGGGGTACGAGCAGTACTTC. The chain carries TRBV7-9 and TRBJ2-7; 13 nucleotides line up with TRBD2. The CDR3 loop spans 16 amino acids. CDR1 is SEHNR and CDR2 is FQNEAQ in the germline V gene (reference sequence). The full variable domain, rest sourced from reference TRBV7-9 and TRBJ2-7, is DTGVSQNPRHKITKRGQNVTFRCDPISEHNRLYWYRQTLGQGPEFLTYFQNEAQLEKSRLLSDRFSAERPKGSFSTLEIQRTEQGDSAMYLCANSSIPGLAGYEQYFGPGTRLTVT.

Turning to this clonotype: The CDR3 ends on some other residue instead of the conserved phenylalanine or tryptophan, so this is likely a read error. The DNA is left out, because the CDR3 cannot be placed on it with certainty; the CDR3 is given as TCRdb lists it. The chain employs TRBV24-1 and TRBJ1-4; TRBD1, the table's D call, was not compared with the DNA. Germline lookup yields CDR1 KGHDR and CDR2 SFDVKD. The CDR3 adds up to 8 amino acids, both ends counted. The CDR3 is CATSDPGQ.

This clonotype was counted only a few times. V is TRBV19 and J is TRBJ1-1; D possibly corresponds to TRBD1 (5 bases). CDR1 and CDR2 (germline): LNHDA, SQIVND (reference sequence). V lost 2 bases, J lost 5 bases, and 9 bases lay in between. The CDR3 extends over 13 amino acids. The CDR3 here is CASSITRGTEAFF. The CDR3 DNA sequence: TGTGCCAGTAGTATAACACGGGGGACTGAAGCTTTCTTT.

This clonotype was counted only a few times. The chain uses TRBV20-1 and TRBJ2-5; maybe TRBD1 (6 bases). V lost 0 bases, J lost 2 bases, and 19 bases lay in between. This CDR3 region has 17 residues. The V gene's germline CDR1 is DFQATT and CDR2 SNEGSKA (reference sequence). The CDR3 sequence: CSARDRVWTALQETQYF. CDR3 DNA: TGCAGTGCTAGAGATCGAGTATGGACAGCTTTACAAGAGACCCAGTACTTC.

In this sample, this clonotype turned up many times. As DNA, the CDR3 is TGCAGCGTTGAAGATCTGGTCCTTGCGGGGTGGAGTGGCTACACCTTC. This gives the protein CSVEDLVLAGWSGYTF. The V and J genes are TRBV29-1 and TRBJ1-2; D gene uncertain. The length of the CDR3 is 16 residues. Deletions cut 0 bases from V and 7 bases from J, with 21 bases between. Germline V gives CDR1 SQVTM, CDR2 ANQGSEA.

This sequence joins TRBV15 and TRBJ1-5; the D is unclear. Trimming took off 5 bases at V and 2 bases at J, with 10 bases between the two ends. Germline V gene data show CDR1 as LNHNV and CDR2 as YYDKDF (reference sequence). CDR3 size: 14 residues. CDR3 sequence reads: CATSESPGNQPQHF. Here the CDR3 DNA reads TGTGCCACCAGCGAGTCACCGGGCAATCAGCCCCAGCATTTT.

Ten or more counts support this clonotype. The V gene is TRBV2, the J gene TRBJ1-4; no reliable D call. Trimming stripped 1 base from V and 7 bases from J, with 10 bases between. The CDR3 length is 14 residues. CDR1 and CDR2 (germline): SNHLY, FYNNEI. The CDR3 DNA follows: TGTGCCAGCAGTGAAGAGGGAAGGAGTGAAAAACTGTTTTTT. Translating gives CASSEEGRSEKLFF.

The CDR3 nucleotides read TGTGCCAGCAGTTACACCACGCAGGGGAATGGCTACACCTTC. It specifies CASSYTTQGNGYTF. This sequence joins TRBV6-5 and TRBJ1-2; perhaps TRBD1 as D (6 bases). Trimming removed 2 bases at V and 6 bases at J, with 13 bases between. The CDR3 has 14 amino acids. Germline V gene sequence: CDR1 MNHEY, CDR2 SVGAGI.

The CDR3 loop is CASSAGTGGPNTEAFF. CDR3 DNA: TGTGCCAGCAGCGCCGGGACAGGGGGCCCGAACACTGAAGCTTTCTTT. The J gene is TRBJ1-1, the V gene TRBV9; 12 bases agree with TRBD1. The V gene end was trimmed by 3 bases and the J gene end by 1 base; junction bases not matched to a gene: 4. Germline CDR1 reads SGDLS; CDR2 reads YYNGEE. This CDR3 has 16 amino acids.

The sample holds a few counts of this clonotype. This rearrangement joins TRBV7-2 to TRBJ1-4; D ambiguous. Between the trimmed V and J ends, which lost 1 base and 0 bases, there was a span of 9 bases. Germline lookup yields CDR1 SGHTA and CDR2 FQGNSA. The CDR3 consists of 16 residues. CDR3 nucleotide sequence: TGTGCCAGCAGCTTAGAGGAGACGACAACTAATGAAAAACTGTTTTTT. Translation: CASSLEETTTNEKLFF.

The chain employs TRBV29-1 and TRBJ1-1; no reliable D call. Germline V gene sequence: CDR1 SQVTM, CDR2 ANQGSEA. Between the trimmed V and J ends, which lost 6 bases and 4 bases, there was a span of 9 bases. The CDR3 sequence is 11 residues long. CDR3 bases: TGCAGCGTCGTCGCGGGCACTGAAGCTTTCTTT. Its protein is CSVVAGTEAFF.

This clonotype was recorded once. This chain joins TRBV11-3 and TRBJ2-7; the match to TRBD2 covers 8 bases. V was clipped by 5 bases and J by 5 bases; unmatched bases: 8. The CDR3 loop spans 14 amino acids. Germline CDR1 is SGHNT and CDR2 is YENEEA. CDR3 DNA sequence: TGTGCCAGCAGCCGATCCAGCGGGGGCGACGAGCAGTACTTC. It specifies CASSRSSGGDEQYF. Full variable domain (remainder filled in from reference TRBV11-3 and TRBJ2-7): EAGVVQSPRYKIIEKKQPVAFWCNPISGHNTLYWYLQNLGQGPELLIRYENEEAVDDSQLPKDRFSAERLKGVDSTLKIQPAELGDSAVYLCASSRSSGGDEQYFGPGTRLTVT.

DNA for the CDR3: TGTGCCAGTAGTATTCTAGGGACAGGTAACACTGAAGCTTTCTTT. It yields the protein CASSILGTGNTEAFF. This chain uses TRBV19 with TRBJ1-1; 8 nucleotides line up with TRBD1. V was pared by 3 bases and J by 2 bases, with 5 bases of the junction left unmatched. The CDR3 sequence is 15 residues long. Germline CDR1 is LNHDA and CDR2 is SQIVND (reference sequence).

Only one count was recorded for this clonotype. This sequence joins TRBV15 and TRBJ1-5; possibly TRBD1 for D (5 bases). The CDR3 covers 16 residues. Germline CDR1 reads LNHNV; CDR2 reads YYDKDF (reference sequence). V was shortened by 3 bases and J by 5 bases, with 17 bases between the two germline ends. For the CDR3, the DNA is TGTGCCACCAGCAGCTTAGATACAGGAAAGCATCAGCCCCAGCATTTT. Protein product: CATSSLDTGKHQPQHF.